The source of this TCR beta chain is a study of blood T cell repertoires in COVID-19. Participants, roughly 18 to 100 years old, spanned about 26 US areas. Participants were placed into cohorts based on the clinical history they reported. Cohort 3 donors were reported recovered after two negative PCRs, clearance, or symptom resolution. The count of this clone is one. Only in-frame clones appear in the TCRdb table, and some are missing; sequencing was by immunoSEQ multiplex PCR. This sample yields 200,000 or so clones, of which approximately 88% are seen a single time; about 8.1% belongs to the top ten. This TCR was sampled from a woman younger than 35 who had recovered from COVID-19. The material sequenced was PBMCs or T cells enriched from blood (not recorded which).

In nucleotides, the CDR3 is TGTGCCAGCTCTCCGCCACGAGGGCGCTACGAGCAGTACTTC. The encoded protein is CASSPPRGRYEQYF. V is TRBV5-6 and J is TRBJ2-7; tentative D call: TRBD2 (5 bases). The CDR3 length is 14 residues. CDR1 is SGHDT and CDR2 is YYEEEE in the germline V gene. Trimming stripped 7 bases from V and 3 bases from J, with 17 bases between.